These T cell receptor beta chains were read from a single sample in a study of blood T cells in healthy people across ages. TCRdb called the 5' RACE reads again in MiXCR, with one record for every CDR3 protein. In the table there are fewer than 950,000 distinct CDR3 sequences, about 36% of which are singletons. The sequenced sample consisted of blood. The receptors derive from a man aged 18 to 30 in good health. CDR3s include the opening cysteine and the closing phenylalanine or tryptophan. D genes are given only for firm matches. Where a row states a size, it is once, few, many or the class of an expanded clone; other rows omit it.

clone_size	d_call	v_call	j_call	cdr3_aa	cdr3_nt
few	TRBD2	TRBV3-1	TRBJ2-5	CASSLTSGGMYF	TGTGCCAGCAGCCTGACTAGCGGGGGAATGTACTTC
NA	TRBD1	TRBV6-1	TRBJ2-7	CASSERGQGSYEQYF	TGTGCCAGCAGTGAAAGGGGGCAGGGGAGCTACGAGCAGTACTTC
NA	TRBD2	TRBV20-1	TRBJ2-5	CSAPSGPIETQYF	TGCAGTGCCCCTAGCGGGCCCATTGAGACCCAGTACTTC
few	TRBD2	TRBV2	TRBJ2-3	CASRGLARDTQYF	TGTGCCAGCAGGGGACTAGCGAGGGATACGCAGTATTTT
NA	TRBD2	TRBV12-3/TRBV12-4	TRBJ2-7	CASSPGLAGGSSWEQYF	TGTGCCAGCAGTCCCGGACTAGCGGGGGGATCCTCTTGGGAGCAGTACTTC
NA	NA	TRBV12-3/TRBV12-4	TRBJ2-3	CASSLGVSRGRTSTDTQYF	TGTGCCAGCAGTTTAGGGGTAAGCCGTGGCCGCACTAGCACAGATACGCAGTATTTT
many	NA	TRBV5-1	TRBJ1-2	CASREGLPGVSYGYTF	TGCGCCAGCCGGGAGGGTCTACCTGGGGTGAGCTATGGCTACACCTTC
NA	NA	TRBV7-9	TRBJ2-5	CASSVEPGDTQYF	TGTGCCAGCAGCGTAGAGCCCGGGGATACCCAGTACTTC
NA	NA	TRBV6-6	TRBJ1-3	CASTDNGELTGNTIYF	TGTGCCAGCACAGATAATGGGGAGCTTACTGGAAACACCATATATTTT
NA	NA	TRBV4-3	TRBJ2-7	CASSPGQGATCEQYF	TGCGCCAGCAGCCCGGGGCAGGGAGCTACTTGCGAGCAGTACTTC
many	NA	TRBV12-3/TRBV12-4	TRBJ1-2	CASSFDSSGGYTF	TGTGCCAGCAGTTTTGACTCCTCGGGTGGCTACACCTTC
NA	TRBD1	TRBV12-3/TRBV12-4	TRBJ1-6	CASSLGQERSPLHF	TGTGCCAGCAGTTTGGGACAGGAGAGGTCACCCCTCCACTTT
NA	NA	TRBV9	TRBJ2-2	CASSVKGAGELFF	TGTGCCAGCAGCGTGAAGGGGGCCGGGGAGCTGTTTTTT
NA	NA	TRBV4-2	TRBJ2-1	CASSQGGQETQFF	TGTGCCAGCAGCCAAGGGGGGCAAGAGACCCAGTTCTTC
few	TRBD2	TRBV3-1	TRBJ2-1	CASSQGIAGGFLNEQFF	TGTGCCAGCAGCCAAGGGATAGCGGGGGGGTTCCTGAATGAGCAGTTCTTC
few	TRBD1	TRBV6-5	TRBJ1-1	CASSRAATGVGFF	TGTGCCAGCAGTCGAGCCGCGACAGGGGTCGGTTTCTTT
NA	NA	TRBV7-2	TRBJ2-5	CASSLATSTREQYF	TGTGCCAGCAGCTTAGCCACTAGCACGCGAGAGCAGTACTTC
many	NA	TRBV7-2	TRBJ1-1	CASSLQGGEAFF	TGTGCCAGCAGCTTACAGGGTGGTGAAGCTTTCTTT
NA	NA	TRBV2	TRBJ1-4	CASLPGGATNEKLFF	TGTGCCAGCCTCCCCGGCGGCGCAACTAATGAAAAACTGTTTTTT
NA	TRBD2	TRBV12-3/TRBV12-4	TRBJ2-3	CASFAGETDTQYF	TGTGCCAGCTTTGCGGGGGAGACGGATACGCAGTATTTT
NA	NA	TRBV10-3	TRBJ2-7	CAISDFDNEQYF	TGTGCCATCAGTGATTTTGACAATGAGCAGTACTTC
many	NA	TRBV7-3	TRBJ2-1	CASSLSAGQNEQFF	TGTGCCAGCAGCTTATCGGCTGGACAAAATGAGCAGTTCTTC
NA	NA	TRBV5-1	TRBJ1-1	CASKPGEALGGRTEAFF	TGCGCCAGCAAACCTGGGGAGGCCCTAGGGGGTCGAACTGAAGCTTTCTTT
many	NA	TRBV20-1	TRBJ2-1	CSAESTGRINEQFF	TGCAGTGCGGAATCGACAGGGAGGATCAATGAGCAGTTCTTC
NA	NA	TRBV2	TRBJ2-3	CANRDSRTDTQYF	TGTGCCAACCGGGACTCACGCACAGATACGCAGTATTTT
many	NA	TRBV2	TRBJ2-7	CASSEGQEYEQYF	TGTGCCAGCAGTGAAGGACAGGAGTACGAGCAGTACTTC